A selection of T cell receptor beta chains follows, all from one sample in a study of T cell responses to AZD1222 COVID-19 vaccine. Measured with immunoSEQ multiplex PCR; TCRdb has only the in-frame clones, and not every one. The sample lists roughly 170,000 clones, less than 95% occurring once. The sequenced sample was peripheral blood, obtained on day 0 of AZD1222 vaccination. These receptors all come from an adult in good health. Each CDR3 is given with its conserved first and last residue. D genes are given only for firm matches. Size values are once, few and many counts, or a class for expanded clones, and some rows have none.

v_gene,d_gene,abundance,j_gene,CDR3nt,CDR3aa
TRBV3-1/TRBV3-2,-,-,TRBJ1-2,TGTGCCAGCAGCCAAGAAAACACCCCGGCCAGGGAGTATGGCTACACCTTC,CASSQENTPAREYGYTF
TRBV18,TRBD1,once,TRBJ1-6,TGTGCCAGCTCACCACCGAACAGGGGCGCAGAATCACCCCTCCACTTT,CASSPPNRGAESPLHF
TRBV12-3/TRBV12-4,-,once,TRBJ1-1,TGTGCCAGCAGCCGGGACGGTGAAGCTTTCTTT,CASSRDGEAFF
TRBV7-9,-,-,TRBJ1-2,TGTGCCAGCAGCCCCAGCGGGACGGACTATGGCTACACCTTC,CASSPSGTDYGYTF
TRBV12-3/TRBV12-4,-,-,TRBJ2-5,TGTGCCAGCAGTTTCCATAGCGAGACCCAGTACTTC,CASSFHSETQYF
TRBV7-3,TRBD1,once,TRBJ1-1,TGTGCCAGCAGCTATCGACAGGGTGGGAACACTGAAGCTTTCTTT,CASSYRQGGNTEAFF
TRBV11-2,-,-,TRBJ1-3,TGTGCCAGCAGTTATGAGGGAAACACCATATATTTT,CASSYEGNTIYF
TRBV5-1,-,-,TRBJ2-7,TGCGCCAGCAGCTTGTGGAACAGTAACGAGCAGTACTTC,CASSLWNSNEQYF
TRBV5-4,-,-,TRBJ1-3,TGTGCCACCCAGGGGAGCTCTGGAAACACCATATATTTT,CATQGSSGNTIYF
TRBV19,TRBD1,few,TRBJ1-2,TGTGCCAGTAGTATCAGGGGTTCAGGGGCAGGGGGCAGCTATGGCTACACCTTC,CASSIRGSGAGGSYGYTF
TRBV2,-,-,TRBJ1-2,TGTGCCAGCAGGGGAATGACAGAGAGTAACTATGGCTACACCTTC,CASRGMTESNYGYTF
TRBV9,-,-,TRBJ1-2,TGTGCCAGCAGCGTAGTACCAGGGTCTGATGGCTACACCTTC,CASSVVPGSDGYTF
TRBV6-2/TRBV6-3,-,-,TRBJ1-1,TGTGCCAGCAGTAGGGTCTCGAACACTGAAGCTTTCTTT,CASSRVSNTEAFF
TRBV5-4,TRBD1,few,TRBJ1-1,TGTGCCAGCAGCCCTTCGACAGGGGCCTTGAACACTGAAGCTTTCTTT,CASSPSTGALNTEAFF
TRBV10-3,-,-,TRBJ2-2,TGTGCCATCAGTGAGACAGGGAACACCGGGGAGCTGTTTTTT,CAISETGNTGELFF
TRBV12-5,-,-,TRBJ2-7,TGTGCTAGTGGCCCCAGATCAGGGAGCCCCTCTGAGCAGTACTTC,CASGPRSGSPSEQYF
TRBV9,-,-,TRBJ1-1,TGTGCCAGCAGCGTAGGGAAGGGCCTCACTGAAGCTTTCTTT,CASSVGKGLTEAFF
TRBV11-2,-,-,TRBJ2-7,TGTGCCAGCAGCCAGACGGGGACGGGGGAGCAGTACTTC,CASSQTGTGEQYF
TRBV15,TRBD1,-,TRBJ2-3,TGTGCCACCAGCAGTTCGTCGGGACAGGGTTGGACAGATACGCAGTATTTT,CATSSSSGQGWTDTQYF
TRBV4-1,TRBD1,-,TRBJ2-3,TGCGCCAGCAGCCAAGAGCGTCGAGGGGGCAAGTCAGATACGCAGTATTTT,CASSQERRGGKSDTQYF
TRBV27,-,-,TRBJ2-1,TGTGCCAGCAAGGCAGGGGCGTACAATGAGCAGTTCTTC,CASKAGAYNEQFF
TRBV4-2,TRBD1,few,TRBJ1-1,TGTGCCAGCAGCCAAGAGACAGGGATGAACACTGAAGCTTTCTTT,CASSQETGMNTEAFF
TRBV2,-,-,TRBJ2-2,TGTGCCAGCAGGGAACTAGCTAGTCCTGGCGGGGAGCTGTTTTTT,CASRELASPGGELFF
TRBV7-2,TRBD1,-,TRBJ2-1,TGTGCCAGCAGCTCGGATGGACAGGGGTATGGGAATGAGCAGTTCTTC,CASSSDGQGYGNEQFF
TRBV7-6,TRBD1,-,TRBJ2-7,TGTGCCAGCAGCTTATTCTCGCGGACAGGGGACGAGCAGTACTTC,CASSLFSRTGDEQYF
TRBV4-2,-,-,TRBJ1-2,TGTGCCAGCAGCCAAGATGAACGGGGGCTAACTCTCGACTATGGCTACACCTTC,CASSQDERGLTLDYGYTF
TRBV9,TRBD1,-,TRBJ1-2,TGTGCCAGTACCAGGGAGGGGGCCCACTATGGCTACACCTTC,CASTREGAHYGYTF
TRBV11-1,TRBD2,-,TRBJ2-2,TGTGCCAGCATCCCCCGGGGGGAAAACACCGGGGAGCTGTTTTTT,CASIPRGENTGELFF
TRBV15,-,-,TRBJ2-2,TGTGCCACCAGCAGACAGAAGAACACCGGGGAGCTGTTTTTT,CATSRQKNTGELFF
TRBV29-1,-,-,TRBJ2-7,TGCAGCGTTGAAGGCAGTAACTACGAGCAGTACTTC,CSVEGSNYEQYF
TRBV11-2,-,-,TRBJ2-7,TGTGCCAGCACCTCCCCGCTCGCGGGTCCCGGGGGCGAGCAGTACTTC,CASTSPLAGPGGEQYF
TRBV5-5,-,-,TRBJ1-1,TGTGCCACCCAGGCAGGGGTAATGAACACTGAAGCTTTCTTT,CATQAGVMNTEAFF
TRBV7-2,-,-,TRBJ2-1,TGTGCCAGCAGCTTAGGGCGCGAACAGCAGTTCTTC,CASSLGREQQFF
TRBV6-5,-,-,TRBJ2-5,TGTGCCAGCAGATCAGGGTACCAAGAGACCCAGTACTTC,CASRSGYQETQYF
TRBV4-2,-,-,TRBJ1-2,TGTGCCAGCAGCCAAGATGGGGTTAGCACCAACTTCTATGGCTACACCTTC,CASSQDGVSTNFYGYTF
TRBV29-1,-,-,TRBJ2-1,TGCAGCGTCACCTCGGGGGTCAATGAGCAGTTCTTC,CSVTSGVNEQFF
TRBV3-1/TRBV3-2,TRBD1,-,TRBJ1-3,TGTGCCAGCAGCCAAGTGTCGCGGACAGGCCACTCTGGAAACACCATATATTTT,CASSQVSRTGHSGNTIYF
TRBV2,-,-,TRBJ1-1,TGTGCCAGCAGACCGACGGGGGTGCGAACTGAAGCTTTCTTT,CASRPTGVRTEAFF
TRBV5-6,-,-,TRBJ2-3,TGTGCCAGCAGCTTGGGGAGGACTAGCACAGATACGCAGTATTTT,CASSLGRTSTDTQYF
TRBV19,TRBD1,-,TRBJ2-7,TGTGCCAGTAGTACGACCGGGACAGGGAGATACGAGCAGTACTTC,CASSTTGTGRYEQYF
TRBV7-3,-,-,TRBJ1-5,TGTGCCAGCAGCTTACGTGCGACCCAGCCCCAGCATTTT,CASSLRATQPQHF
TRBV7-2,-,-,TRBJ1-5,TGTGCCAGCAGCTTAGGAGGGAGAAGCAATCAGCCCCAGCATTTT,CASSLGGRSNQPQHF
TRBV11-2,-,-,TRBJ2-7,TGTGCCAGCAGCTTAAACTGGGACTCTAGATACGAGCAGTACTTC,CASSLNWDSRYEQYF
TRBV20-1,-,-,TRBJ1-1,TGCAGTGCTAGTAATAGGGCTGAAGCTTTCTTT,CSASNRAEAFF
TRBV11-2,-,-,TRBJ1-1,TGTGCCAGCAGCTTGGGGCGGGGGAACACTGAAGCTTTCTTT,CASSLGRGNTEAFF
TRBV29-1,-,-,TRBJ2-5,TGCAGCGTTGGGGGGCCGGCTGGGACCCAGTACTTC,CSVGGPAGTQYF
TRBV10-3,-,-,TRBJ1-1,TGTGCCATCAGTGACTCCCGGAGGGCCCTGGGGGCAATGAACACTGAAGCTTTCTTT,CAISDSRRALGAMNTEAFF
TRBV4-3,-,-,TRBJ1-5,TGCGCCCGCAGCCGGATCCGGGGCTACAATCAGCCCCAGCATTTT,CARSRIRGYNQPQHF
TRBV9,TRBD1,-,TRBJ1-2,TGTGCCAGCAGCGTATGGGGAGGGACAGGGGCCTCCCGAAATCGCTACACCTTC,CASSVWGGTGASRNRYTF
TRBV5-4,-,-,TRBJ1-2,TGTGCCAGCAGTTATGGGGGGAATCCCCTTTATGGCTACACCTTC,CASSYGGNPLYGYTF
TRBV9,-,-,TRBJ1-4,TGTGCCAGCAGCGAAGGGACCTTAACGGCTGAAAAACTGTTTTTT,CASSEGTLTAEKLFF
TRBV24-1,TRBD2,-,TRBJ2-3,TGTGCCACCAGTGACCCTAGCGGGGAAGGCGCAGATACGCAGTATTTT,CATSDPSGEGADTQYF
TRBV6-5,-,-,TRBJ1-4,TGTGCCAGCAGTCTGCGGGGGAGGGAAAAACTGTTTTTT,CASSLRGREKLFF